This T cell receptor beta chain was identified in a study of T-cell memory formation after mild COVID-19 (dated by TCRdb to about 2021). Concerning the study at large: TCR sequence clusters from the two donors were found to be largely donor specific. In a couple of donors, T-cell clones that expanded and contracted after mild COVID-19 were tracked by sequencing TCRalpha and TCRbeta repertoires over time. Two young, previously healthy adult volunteers, one female and one male, were included in the cohort. Results and caveats for the whole study, not just this receptor: Some responding clones were detected in pre-infection memory, suggesting pre-existing cross-reactive memory T cells joined the SARS-CoV-2 response. SARS-CoV-2 specificity of the second-wave clones peaking on day 37 was not confirmed. Contracting CD4+ clones were found mainly in CM and EM memory subsets, while CD8+ clones were enriched in EMRA. The study covered only two mild cases, and larger cohorts including severe cases with pre-infection samples were considered necessary. Balanced CD4/CD8 phenotypes were observed for clones contracting from day 15 to 85, whereas a bias towards CD4+ was observed for a second wave of clones expanding from day 15 to 37.

V lost 6 bases and J lost 0 bases; the stretch between them is 14 bases long. CDR1 and CDR2 were assigned from the germline V gene as SQVTM and ANQGSEA. The CDR3 goes from the cysteine to the phenylalanine over 14 residues. Only the CDR3 DNA is retained, 42 bases long and in frame from the first base. Ficoll-Paque density gradient centrifugation was used to isolate PBMCs. The instrument given in TCRdb is Illumina NovaSeq 6000. cDNA libraries for TCRalpha and TCRbeta were prepared by 5'RACE using constant-segment primers, with sample barcodes and unique molecular identifiers added. Trizol reagent was used to extract RNA from every sample. Library amplification was performed in two PCR steps, and a second sample barcode and Illumina TruSeq adapters were introduced in the second step. The libraries were sequenced on an Illumina NovaSeq using 2 x 150 bp paired-end reads. The study's processing was this. Reads were demultiplexed and collapsed into UMI-guided consensus sequences with migec v1.2.7. Using mixcr v2.1.11, the UMI consensuses were aligned to TRA and TRB V and J templates and assembled into clonotypes. A clonotype was counted as expanded or contracted only if both edgeR and NoisET called the change significant, with noise models trained on biological replicates. For edgeR calls, a false discovery rate-adjusted p below 0.01 and a log2 fold-change threshold of 1 were applied. As an exploratory analysis of dynamics, PCA with hierarchical clustering was applied to max-normalized trajectories of the 1000 most abundant clonotypes. Separately sequenced CD4+ and CD8+ repertoires were used to assign the CD4 or CD8 phenotype of responding clones. TCRdb reprocessing: public reads trimmed at Q25 with fastp, clones called with MiXCR, in-frame beta chains kept. Identical CDR3 proteins give one entry, which carries the most common genes and DNA. TCRdb, not the original authors, processed these V and J calls. The sample data list under 150,000 distinct CDR3 sequences, and about 24% of these were observed just once. The ten largest clones take up about 42% of the sample.

The sample holds a few counts of this clonotype. Its antigen remains undetermined. Base qualities are not at hand, and no much larger clone is one base apart. The sequenced material came from PBMCs or a T cell subset sorted from them (not recorded which). The V gene is TRBV29-1 and the J gene is TRBJ2-5; the best D guess is TRBD2, with 6 bases matching. The sequence was obtained from a man younger than 35 who had mild COVID-19 (a few samples of this study predate the infection). The sample titles of this study are shuffled in the database, so cell type and time point are left out; the donor was told from shared clones. The DNA reads as follows: TGCAGCGTAGCGGGCATCCGTAACCAAGAGACCCAGTACTTC. It encodes CSVAGIRNQETQYF.